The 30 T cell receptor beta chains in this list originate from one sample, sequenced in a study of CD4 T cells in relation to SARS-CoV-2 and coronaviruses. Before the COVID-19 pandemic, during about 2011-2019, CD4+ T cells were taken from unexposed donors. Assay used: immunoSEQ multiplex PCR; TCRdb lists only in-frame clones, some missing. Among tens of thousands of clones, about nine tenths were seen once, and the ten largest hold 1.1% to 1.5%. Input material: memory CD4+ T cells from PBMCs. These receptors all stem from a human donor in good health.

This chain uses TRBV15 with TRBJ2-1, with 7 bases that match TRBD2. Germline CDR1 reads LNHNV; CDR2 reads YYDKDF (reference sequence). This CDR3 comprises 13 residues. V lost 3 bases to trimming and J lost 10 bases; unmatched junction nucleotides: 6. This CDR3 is CATSSLPGLEQFF. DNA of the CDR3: TGTGCCACCAGCAGCCTACCGGGACTAGAGCAGTTCTTC. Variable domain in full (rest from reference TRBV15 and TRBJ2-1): DAMVIQNPRYQVTQFGKPVTLSCSQTLNHNVMYWYQQKSSQAPKLLFHYYDKDFNNEADTPDNFQSRRPNTSFCFLDIRSPGLGDTAMYLCATSSLPGLEQFFGPGTRLTVL.

CDR3 sequence reads: CASSLDPGQGAREQYF. The CDR3 DNA reads TGTGCCAGCAGCTTGGACCCGGGACAGGGGGCGCGTGAGCAGTACTTC. The rearrangement joins TRBV5-4 to TRBJ2-7; 12 bases match TRBD1. This CDR3 region has 16 residues. Germline lookup yields CDR1 SGHNT and CDR2 YYREEE (reference sequence). After removal of 0 bases from V and 7 bases from J, the junction contained 8 bases not matched to a gene.

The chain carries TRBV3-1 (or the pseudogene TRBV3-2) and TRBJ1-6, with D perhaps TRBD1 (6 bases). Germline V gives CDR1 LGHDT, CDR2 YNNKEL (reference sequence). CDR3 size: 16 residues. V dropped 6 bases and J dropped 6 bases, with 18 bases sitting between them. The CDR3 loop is CASSIGGLGSNSPLHF. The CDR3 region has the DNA TGTGCCAGCAGTATCGGGGGCCTAGGGTCTAATTCACCCCTCCACTTT.

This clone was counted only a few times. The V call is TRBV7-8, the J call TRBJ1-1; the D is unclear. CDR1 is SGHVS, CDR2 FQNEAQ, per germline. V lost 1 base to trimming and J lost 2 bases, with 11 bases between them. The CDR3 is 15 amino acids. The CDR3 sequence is CASSLVSVYNTEAFF. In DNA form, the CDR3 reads TGTGCCAGCAGCTTAGTGAGCGTGTACAACACTGAAGCTTTCTTT.

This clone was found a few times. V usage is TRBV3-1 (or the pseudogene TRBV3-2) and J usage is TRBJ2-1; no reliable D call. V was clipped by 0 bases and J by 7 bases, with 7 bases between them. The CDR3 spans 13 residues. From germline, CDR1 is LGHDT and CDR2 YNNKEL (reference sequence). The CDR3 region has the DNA TGTGCCAGCAGCCAAGATGCAAGGAATGAGCAGTTCTTC. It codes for CASSQDARNEQFF.

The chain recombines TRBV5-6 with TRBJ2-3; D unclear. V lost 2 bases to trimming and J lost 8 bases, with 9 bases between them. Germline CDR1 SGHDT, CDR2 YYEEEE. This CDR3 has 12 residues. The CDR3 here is CASSFNLVTQYF. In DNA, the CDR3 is TGTGCCAGCAGCTTCAATCTAGTTACGCAGTATTTT.

The DNA for the CDR3 is TGTGCCAGCAGCCCAGGGGGGCTGCAGGAGGCAGATACGCAGTATTTT. Translating gives CASSPGGLQEADTQYF. The V and J genes are TRBV7-7 and TRBJ2-3, with D possibly being TRBD1 (7 bases). Germline V gives CDR1 SSHAT, CDR2 FNYEAQ (reference sequence). With 5 bases removed from V and 4 bases from J, the gap between germline ends came to 19 bases. CDR3 length: 16 amino acids.

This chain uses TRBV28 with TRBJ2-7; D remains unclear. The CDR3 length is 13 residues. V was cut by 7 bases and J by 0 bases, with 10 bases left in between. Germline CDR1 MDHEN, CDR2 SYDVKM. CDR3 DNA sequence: TGTGCCAGCACCATACCAAGCTCCTACGAGCAGTACTTC. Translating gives CASTIPSSYEQYF.

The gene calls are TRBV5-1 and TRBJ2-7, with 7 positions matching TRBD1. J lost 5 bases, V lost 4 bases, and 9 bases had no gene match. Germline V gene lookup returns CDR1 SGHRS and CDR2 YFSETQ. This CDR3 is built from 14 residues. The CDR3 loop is CASSRDRSSNEQYF. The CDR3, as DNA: TGCGCCAGCAGCCGGGACAGAAGTTCCAACGAGCAGTACTTC. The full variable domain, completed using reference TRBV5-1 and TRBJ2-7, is KAGVTQTPRYLIKTRGQQVTLSCSPISGHRSVSWYQQTPGQGLQFLFEYFSETQRNKGNFPGRFSGRQFSNSRSEMNVSTLELGDSALYLCASSRDRSSNEQYFGPGTRLTVT.

In nucleotides, the CDR3 is TGTGCCAGCAGCGCCCACGCGGGGTACAATGAGCAGTTCTTC. Translated, it gives CASSAHAGYNEQFF. J is TRBJ2-1 and V is TRBV9, with D possibly being TRBD2 (6 bases). The germline V and J ends were trimmed by 3 bases and 4 bases, with 11 bases remaining between them. Germline V gene data show CDR1 as SGDLS and CDR2 as YYNGEE. This CDR3 contains 14 residues. Full variable domain (outside the CDR3, taken from reference TRBV9 and TRBJ2-1): DSGVTQTPKHLITATGQRVTLRCSPRSGDLSVYWYQQSLDQGLQFLIQYYNGEERAKGNILERFSAQQFPDLHSELNLSSLELGDSALYFCASSAHAGYNEQFFGPGTRLTVL.

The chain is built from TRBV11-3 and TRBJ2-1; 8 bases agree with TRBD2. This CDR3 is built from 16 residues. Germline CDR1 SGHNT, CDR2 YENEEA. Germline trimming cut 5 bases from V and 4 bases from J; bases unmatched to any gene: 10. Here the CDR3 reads CASSLGGASGYNEQFF. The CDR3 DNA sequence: TGTGCCAGCAGCCTAGGTGGGGCTAGCGGGTACAATGAGCAGTTCTTC.

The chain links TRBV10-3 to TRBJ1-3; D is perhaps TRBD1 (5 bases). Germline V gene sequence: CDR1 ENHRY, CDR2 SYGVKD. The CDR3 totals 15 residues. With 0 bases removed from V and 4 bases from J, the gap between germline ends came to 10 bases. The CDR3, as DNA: TGTGCCATCAGTGAGTCGATTCAGGGAGGAAACACCATATATTTT. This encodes CAISESIQGGNTIYF.

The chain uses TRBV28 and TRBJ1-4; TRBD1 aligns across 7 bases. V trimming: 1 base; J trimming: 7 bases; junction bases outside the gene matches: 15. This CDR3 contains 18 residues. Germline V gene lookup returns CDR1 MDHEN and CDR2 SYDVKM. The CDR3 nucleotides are TGTGCCAGCAGTTTATCCCCATTCAGGAGGGGGCCGGTTGAAAAACTGTTTTTT. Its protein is CASSLSPFRRGPVEKLFF.

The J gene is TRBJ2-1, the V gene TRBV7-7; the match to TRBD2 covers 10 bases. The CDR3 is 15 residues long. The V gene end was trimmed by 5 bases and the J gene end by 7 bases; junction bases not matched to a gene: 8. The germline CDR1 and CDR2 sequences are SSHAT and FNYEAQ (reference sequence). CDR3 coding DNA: TGTGCCAGCAGCCGAGCGGGAGGGAAGGGTAATGAGCAGTTCTTC. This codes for CASSRAGGKGNEQFF.

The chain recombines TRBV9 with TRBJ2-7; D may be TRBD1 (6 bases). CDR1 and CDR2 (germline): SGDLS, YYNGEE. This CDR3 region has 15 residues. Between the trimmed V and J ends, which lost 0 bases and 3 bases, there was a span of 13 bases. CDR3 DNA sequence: TGTGCCAGCAGCGTAGAGGGGGATGGAGGCTACGAGCAGTACTTC. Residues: CASSVEGDGGYEQYF.

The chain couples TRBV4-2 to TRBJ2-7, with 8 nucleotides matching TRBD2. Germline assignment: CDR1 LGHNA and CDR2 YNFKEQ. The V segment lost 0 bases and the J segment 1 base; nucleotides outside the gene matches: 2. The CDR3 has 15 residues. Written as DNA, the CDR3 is TGTGCCAGCAGCCAAGAGATAGCGGGGTCCTACGAGCAGTACTTC. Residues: CASSQEIAGSYEQYF.

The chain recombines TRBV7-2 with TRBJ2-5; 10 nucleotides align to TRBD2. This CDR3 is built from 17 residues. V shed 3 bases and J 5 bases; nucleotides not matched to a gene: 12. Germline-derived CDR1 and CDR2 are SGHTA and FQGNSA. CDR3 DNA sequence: TGTGCCAGCAGCTTTTCGTTCCTAGCGGGAGCGAGGGAGACCCAGTACTTC. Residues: CASSFSFLAGARETQYF.

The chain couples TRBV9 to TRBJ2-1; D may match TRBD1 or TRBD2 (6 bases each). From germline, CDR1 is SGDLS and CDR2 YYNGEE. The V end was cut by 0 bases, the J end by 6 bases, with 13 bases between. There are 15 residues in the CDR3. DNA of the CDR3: TGTGCCAGCAGCGTAGAGGGGGGTTTATCCAATGAGCAGTTCTTC. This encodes CASSVEGGLSNEQFF.

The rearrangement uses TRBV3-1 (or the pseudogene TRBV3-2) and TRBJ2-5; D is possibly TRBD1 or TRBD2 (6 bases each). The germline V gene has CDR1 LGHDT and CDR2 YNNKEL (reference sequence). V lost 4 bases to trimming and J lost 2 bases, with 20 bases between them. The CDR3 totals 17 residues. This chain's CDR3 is CASSPQKGDRGQETQYF. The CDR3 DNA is TGTGCCAGCAGCCCCCAGAAGGGGGATCGGGGGCAAGAGACCCAGTACTTC.

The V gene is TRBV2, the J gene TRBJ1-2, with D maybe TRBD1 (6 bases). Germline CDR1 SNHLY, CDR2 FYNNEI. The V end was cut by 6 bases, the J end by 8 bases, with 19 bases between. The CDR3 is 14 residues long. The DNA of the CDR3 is TGTGCCAGCAGGGCCCGGACAGAACGTGCCGGCTACACCTTC. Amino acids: CASRARTERAGYTF. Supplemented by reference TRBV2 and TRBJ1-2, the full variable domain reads EPEVTQTPSHQVTQMGQEVILRCVPISNHLYFYWYRQILGQKVEFLVSFYNNEISEKSEIFDDQFSVERPDGSNFTLKIRSTKLEDSAMYFCASRARTERAGYTFGSGTRLTVV.

CDR3 amino acids: CASSLELAGGRAGELFF. The CDR3 nucleotides read TGCGCCAGCAGCTTGGAGTTAGCGGGAGGCAGGGCCGGGGAGCTGTTTTTT. This chain joins TRBV5-1 and TRBJ2-2, with 10 bases lining up with TRBD2. Trimming took 0 bases from V and 6 from J; bases not matched to a gene: 8. CDR1 and CDR2 from the germline V gene are SGHRS and YFSETQ. The CDR3 extends over 17 amino acids.

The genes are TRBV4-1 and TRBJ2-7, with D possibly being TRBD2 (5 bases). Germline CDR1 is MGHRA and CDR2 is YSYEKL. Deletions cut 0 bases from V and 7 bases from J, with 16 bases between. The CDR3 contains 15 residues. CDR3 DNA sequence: TGCGCCAGCAGCCAAGATCGCGGCGGGCTGGGGGAGCAGTACTTC. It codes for CASSQDRGGLGEQYF.

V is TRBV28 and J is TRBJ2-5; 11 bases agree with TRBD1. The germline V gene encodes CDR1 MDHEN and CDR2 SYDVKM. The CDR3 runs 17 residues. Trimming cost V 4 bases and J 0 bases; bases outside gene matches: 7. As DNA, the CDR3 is TGTGCCAGCAGTTCCCCAGGACAGGGGGCTTACCAAGAGACCCAGTACTTC. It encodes CASSSPGQGAYQETQYF.

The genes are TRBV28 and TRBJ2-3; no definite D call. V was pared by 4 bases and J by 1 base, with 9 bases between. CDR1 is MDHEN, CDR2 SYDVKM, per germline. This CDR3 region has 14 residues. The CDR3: CASSYAVGTDTQYF. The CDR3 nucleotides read TGTGCCAGCAGTTATGCGGTGGGCACAGATACGCAGTATTTT. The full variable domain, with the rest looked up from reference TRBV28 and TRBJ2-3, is DVKVTQSSRYLVKRTGEKVFLECVQDMDHENMFWYRQDPGLGLRLIYFSYDVKMKEKGDIPEGYSVSREKKERFSLILESASTNQTSMYLCASSYAVGTDTQYFGPGTRLTVL.

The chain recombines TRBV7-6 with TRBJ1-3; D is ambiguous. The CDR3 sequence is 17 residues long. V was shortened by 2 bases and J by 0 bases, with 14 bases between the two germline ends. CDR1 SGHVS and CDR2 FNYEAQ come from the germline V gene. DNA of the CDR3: TGTGCCAGCAGCTTAACTGCCCGATCAAACTCTGGAAACACCATATATTTT. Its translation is CASSLTARSNSGNTIYF.

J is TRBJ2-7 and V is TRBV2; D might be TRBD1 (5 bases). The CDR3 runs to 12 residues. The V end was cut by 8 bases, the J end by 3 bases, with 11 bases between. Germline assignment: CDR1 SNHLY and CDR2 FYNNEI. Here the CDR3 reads CASGIDSYEQYF. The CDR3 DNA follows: TGTGCCAGCGGAATCGACAGCTACGAGCAGTACTTC.

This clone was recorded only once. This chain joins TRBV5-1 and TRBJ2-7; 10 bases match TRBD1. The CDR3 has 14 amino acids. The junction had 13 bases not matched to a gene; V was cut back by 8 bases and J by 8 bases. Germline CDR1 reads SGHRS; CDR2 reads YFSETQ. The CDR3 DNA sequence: TGCGCCAGTAGACAGGGGGCGTTCCCCCCCCAGCAGTACTTC. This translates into CASRQGAFPPQQYF.

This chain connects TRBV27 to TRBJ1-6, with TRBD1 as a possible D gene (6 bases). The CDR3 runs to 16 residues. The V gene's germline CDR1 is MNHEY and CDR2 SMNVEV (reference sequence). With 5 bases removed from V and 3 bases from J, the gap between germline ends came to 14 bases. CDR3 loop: CASSTSGGGYNSPLHF. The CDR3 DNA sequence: TGTGCCAGCAGTACCTCTGGAGGGGGCTATAATTCACCCCTCCACTTT.

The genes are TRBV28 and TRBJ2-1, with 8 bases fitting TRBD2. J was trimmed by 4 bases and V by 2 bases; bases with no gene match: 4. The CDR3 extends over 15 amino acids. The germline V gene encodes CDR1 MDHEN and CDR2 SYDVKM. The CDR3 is CASSLPGGSYNEQFF. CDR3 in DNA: TGTGCCAGCAGTTTACCGGGAGGGTCGTACAATGAGCAGTTCTTC.

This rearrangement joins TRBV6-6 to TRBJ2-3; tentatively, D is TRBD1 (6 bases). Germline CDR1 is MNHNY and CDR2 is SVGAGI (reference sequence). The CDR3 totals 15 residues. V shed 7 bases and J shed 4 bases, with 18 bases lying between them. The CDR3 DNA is TGTGCCAGCACCGCAGTCCCCAGGGGCGCAGATACGCAGTATTTT. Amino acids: CASTAVPRGADTQYF.